This T cell receptor (beta chain) emerged from a study of CD8+ T cells in alopecia areata. On the study more broadly: Those treated were given oral tofacitinib at 5 to 10 mg twice daily. Broader study findings: Scalp clonality dropped significantly under tofacitinib, as did expanded CD8+ top-100 clones.

Note on this clone: Its antigen remains unknown.

Specified treatment: oral pan-JAK inhibitor, 5-10 mg twice daily. Investigators isolated RNA and reverse transcribed it into cDNA to act as the sequencing template. The method was immunoSEQ multiplex PCR; TCRdb's version includes in-frame clones alone and lacks a portion of them. In the table there are 270,000 or so clones, 55% to 70% of which are singletons. Per germline, CDR1 SGHNT and CDR2 YYREEE (reference sequence). CDR3 size: 12 residues. Trimming pared 0 bases from V and 5 bases from J, leaving 5 bases between. Sequences were derived from CD4+ T cells sorted from blood, sampled at week 24, from a patient treated with tofacitinib. The source of this sequence is a human donor with alopecia areata. The genes are TRBV5-4 and TRBJ2-5; D is unresolved. Here the CDR3 DNA reads TGTGCCAGCAGCTTGGTGGAGGAGACCCAGTACTTC. It specifies CASSLVEETQYF. Full variable domain (outside the CDR3, taken from reference TRBV5-4 and TRBJ2-5): ETGVTQSPTHLIKTRGQQVTLRCSSQSGHNTVSWYQQALGQGPQFIFQYYREEENGRGNFPPRFSGLQFPNYSSELNVNALELDDSALYLCASSLVEETQYFGPGTRLLVL.